This note documents a single TCR beta chain sequence. No antigen is known for it. The data were taken from a study of T cells expressing NK-cell markers (dated by TCRdb to about 2020). Some background on the complete study: Three sorted T-cell subsets (CD3+CD56+NKG2C+, CD3+CD56+NKG2C- and CD3+CD56-NKG2C+) from roughly eight donors had their TCR beta-chain repertoires profiled. Illumina HiSeq 2000/2500, MiSeq or NextSeq was used to sequence libraries as 2 x 150 bp reads. Randomly selected healthy volunteers, three men and five women, were used as the eight sequenced donors. Among the eight sequenced donors, seven were HCMV-seropositive and one was HCMV-seronegative. Results the study describes overall, beyond this receptor: Those dominant clonotypes were again the most abundant among CD3+CD56-NKG2C+ cells in several donors, at about 28.3-65%. In about six donors, the dominant CD3+CD56+NKG2C+ clonotypes were found to rank among the top 10 CD8+ clonotypes and to make up roughly 1.0-7.5% of CD8+ T cells. Whether the expanded NKG2C-expressing T cell clones were specific for HCMV antigens was left unclear.

Reading from cysteine to phenylalanine, the CDR3 counts 16 amino acids. Nucleotide data are not available. CDR1 SGHTA and CDR2 FQGNSA were looked up in the germline V gene. The sequencer was an Illumina HiSeq 2000. The TCR beta cDNA libraries were made using 5'RACE template switching, a step that added both a universal primer site and unique molecular identifiers. cDNA synthesis was primed from the TCR beta constant segment, followed by two successive PCR amplification steps. The source study handled its data this way. MIGEC was used to demultiplex reads and group the reads by UMI, and MiTCR was used to assemble and quantify clonotypes. To remove erroneous sequences, TCR cDNA sequences were retained only when supported by two or more reads. Downstream repertoire analysis used the tcR package, and clonotypes were matched across fractions by CDR3 nucleotide sequence plus V segment. VDJmatch was used to annotate antigen specificity against VDJdb, with one amino acid substitution in CDR3 allowed. TCRdb reanalyzed the reads, keeping one entry per CDR3 protein sequence and omitting DNA. TCRdb, not the original authors, processed these V and J calls. This specimen's table enumerates 550,000 to 600,000 distinct CDR3 sequences. Together, the top ten hold 3% to 4.5% of the sample.

HCMV serostatus was determined by detecting HCMV-specific IgG in serum with a commercial ELISA kit. Peripheral blood mononuclear cells were isolated from blood by Ficoll density gradient centrifugation. The chain uses TRBV7-2 and TRBJ2-5; TCRdb designates TRBD2, a call that cannot be tested without DNA. The sequence was obtained from a man between 18 and 35 years old in good health. Donor details come from another sample of the same person, matched by shared clones. The sequenced sample consisted of blood T cells: a sorted CD56 or NKG2C T cell subset, CD4+ or CD8+ T cells, or bulk PBMC T cells (not recorded which). The CDR3 reads as follows: CASSSRGRALQETQYF.